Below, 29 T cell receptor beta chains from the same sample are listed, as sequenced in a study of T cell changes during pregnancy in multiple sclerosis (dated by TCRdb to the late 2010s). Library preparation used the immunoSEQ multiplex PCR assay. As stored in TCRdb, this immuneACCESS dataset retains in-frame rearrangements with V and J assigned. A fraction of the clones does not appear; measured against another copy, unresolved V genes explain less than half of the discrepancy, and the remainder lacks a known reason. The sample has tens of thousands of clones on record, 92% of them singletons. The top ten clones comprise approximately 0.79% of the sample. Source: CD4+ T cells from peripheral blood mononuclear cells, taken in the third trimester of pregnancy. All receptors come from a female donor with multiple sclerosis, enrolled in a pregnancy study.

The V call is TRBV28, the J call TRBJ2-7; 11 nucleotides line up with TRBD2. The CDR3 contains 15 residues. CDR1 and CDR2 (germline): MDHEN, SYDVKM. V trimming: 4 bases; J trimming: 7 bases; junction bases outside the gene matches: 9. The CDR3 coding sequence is TGTGCCAGCAGTTCACTAGCGGGAGAACGTAGTGAGCAGTACTTC. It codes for CASSSLAGERSEQYF.

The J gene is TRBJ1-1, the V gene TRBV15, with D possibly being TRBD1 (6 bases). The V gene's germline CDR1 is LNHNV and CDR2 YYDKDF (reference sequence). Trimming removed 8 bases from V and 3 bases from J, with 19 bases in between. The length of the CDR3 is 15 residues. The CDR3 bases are TGTGCCACCCAGAGAACAGGGTCAGTAGACACTGAAGCTTTCTTT. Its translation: CATQRTGSVDTEAFF.

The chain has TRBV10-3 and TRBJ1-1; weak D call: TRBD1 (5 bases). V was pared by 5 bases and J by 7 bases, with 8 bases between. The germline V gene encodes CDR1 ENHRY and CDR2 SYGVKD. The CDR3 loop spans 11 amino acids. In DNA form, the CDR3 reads TGTGCCATCAGTAAACAGGATGAAGCTTTCTTT. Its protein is CAISKQDEAFF.

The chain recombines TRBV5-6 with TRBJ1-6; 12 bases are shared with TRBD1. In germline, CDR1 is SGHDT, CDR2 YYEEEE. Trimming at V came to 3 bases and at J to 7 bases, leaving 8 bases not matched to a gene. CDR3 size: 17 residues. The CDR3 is CASSSGTGGRSNSPLHF. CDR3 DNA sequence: TGTGCCAGCAGCTCAGGGACAGGGGGCCGATCCAATTCACCCCTCCACTTT.

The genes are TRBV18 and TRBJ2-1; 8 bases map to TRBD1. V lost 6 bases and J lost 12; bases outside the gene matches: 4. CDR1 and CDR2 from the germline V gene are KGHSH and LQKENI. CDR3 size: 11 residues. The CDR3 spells CASSPDRGQFF. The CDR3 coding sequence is TGTGCCAGCTCTCCTGACAGGGGGCAGTTCTTC.

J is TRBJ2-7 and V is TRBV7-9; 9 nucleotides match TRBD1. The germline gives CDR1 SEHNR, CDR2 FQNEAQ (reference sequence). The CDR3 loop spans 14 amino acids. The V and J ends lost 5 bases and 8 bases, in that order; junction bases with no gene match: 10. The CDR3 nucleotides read TGTGCCAGCAGCCTACAGGGGGCCGGGATGAAGCAGTACTTC. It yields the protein CASSLQGAGMKQYF.

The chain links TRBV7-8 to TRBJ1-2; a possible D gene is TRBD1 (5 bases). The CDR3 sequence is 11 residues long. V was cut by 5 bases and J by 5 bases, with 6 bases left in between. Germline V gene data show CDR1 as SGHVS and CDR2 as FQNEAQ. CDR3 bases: TGTGCCAGCAGCCCAGGGTATGGCTACACCTTC. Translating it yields CASSPGYGYTF.

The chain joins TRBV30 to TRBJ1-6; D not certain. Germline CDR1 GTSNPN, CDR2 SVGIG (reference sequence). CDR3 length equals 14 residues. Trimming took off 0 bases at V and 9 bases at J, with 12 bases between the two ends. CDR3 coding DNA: TGTGCCTGGAGTGTAGAACAGCCGACTTCACCCCTCCACTTT. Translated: CAWSVEQPTSPLHF.

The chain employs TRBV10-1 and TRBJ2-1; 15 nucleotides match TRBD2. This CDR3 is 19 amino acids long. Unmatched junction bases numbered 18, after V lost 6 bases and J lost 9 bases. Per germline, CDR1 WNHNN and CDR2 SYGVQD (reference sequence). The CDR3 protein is CASSSEGLAGGGQGGEQFF. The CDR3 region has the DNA TGCGCCAGCAGCTCTGAGGGACTAGCGGGAGGAGGTCAGGGGGGTGAGCAGTTCTTC.

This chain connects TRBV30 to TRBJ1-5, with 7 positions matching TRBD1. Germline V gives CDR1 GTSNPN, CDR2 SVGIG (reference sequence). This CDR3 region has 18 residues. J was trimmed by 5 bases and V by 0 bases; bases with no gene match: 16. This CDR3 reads CAWSVSGERGQRHQPQHF. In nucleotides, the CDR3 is TGTGCCTGGAGTGTAAGTGGGGAAAGGGGACAGCGCCATCAGCCCCAGCATTTT. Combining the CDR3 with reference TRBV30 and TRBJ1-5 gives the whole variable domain SQTIHQWPATLVQPVGSPLSLECTVEGTSNPNLYWYRQAAGRGLQLLFYSVGIGQISSEVPQNLSASRPQDRQFILSSKKLLLSDSGFYLCAWSVSGERGQRHQPQHFGDGTRLSIL.

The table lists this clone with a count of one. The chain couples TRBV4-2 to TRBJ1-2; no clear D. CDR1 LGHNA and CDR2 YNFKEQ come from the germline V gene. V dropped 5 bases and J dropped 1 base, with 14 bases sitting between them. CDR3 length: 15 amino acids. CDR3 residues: CASSTPGVGNYGYTF. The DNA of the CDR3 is TGTGCCAGCAGCACCCCGGGTGTCGGTAACTATGGCTACACCTTC.

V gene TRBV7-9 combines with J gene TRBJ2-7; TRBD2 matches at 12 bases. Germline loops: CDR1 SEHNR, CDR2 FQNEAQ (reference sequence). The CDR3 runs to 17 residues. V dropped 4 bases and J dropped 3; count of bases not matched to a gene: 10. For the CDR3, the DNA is TGTGCCAGCAGCTATAACCGGACTAGCGGGACCTACTACGAGCAGTACTTC. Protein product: CASSYNRTSGTYYEQYF.

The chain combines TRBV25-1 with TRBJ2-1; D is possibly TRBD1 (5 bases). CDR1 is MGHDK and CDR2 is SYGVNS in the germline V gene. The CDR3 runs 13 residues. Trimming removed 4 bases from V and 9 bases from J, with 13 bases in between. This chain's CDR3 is CASSVQGLIEQFF. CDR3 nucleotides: TGTGCCAGCAGTGTCCAGGGCTTGATTGAGCAGTTCTTC.

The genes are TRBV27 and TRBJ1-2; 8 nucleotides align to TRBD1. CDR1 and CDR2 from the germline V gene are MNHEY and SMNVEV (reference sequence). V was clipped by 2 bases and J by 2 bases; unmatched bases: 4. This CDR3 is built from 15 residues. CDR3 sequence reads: CASSLEGQGNYGYTF. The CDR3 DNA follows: TGTGCCAGCAGTTTAGAAGGACAGGGAAACTATGGCTACACCTTC.

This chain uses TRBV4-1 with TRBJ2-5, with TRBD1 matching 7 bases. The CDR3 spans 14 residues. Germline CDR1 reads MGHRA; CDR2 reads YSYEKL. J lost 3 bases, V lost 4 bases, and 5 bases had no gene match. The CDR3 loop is CASSRVQGKETQYF. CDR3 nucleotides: TGCGCCAGCAGCCGAGTACAGGGGAAAGAGACCCAGTACTTC.

CDR3 sequence (DNA): TGTGCCAGCAGTTACTCTTCGACTAGCGGGAGGTTTCCCTCCCACTACGAGCAGTACTTC. It yields the protein CASSYSSTSGRFPSHYEQYF. The chain employs TRBV6-7 and TRBJ2-7, with TRBD2 matching 13 bases. TRBV6-7 is designated an ORF whose function remains uncertain. The CDR3 spans 20 residues. J gave up 3 bases and V 0 bases, and 14 bases lay outside the gene matches.

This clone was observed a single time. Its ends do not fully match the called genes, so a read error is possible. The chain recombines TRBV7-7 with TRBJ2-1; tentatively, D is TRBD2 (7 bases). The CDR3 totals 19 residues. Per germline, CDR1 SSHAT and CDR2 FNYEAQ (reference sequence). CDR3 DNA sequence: TGTGCTAGCAGCTTAGGGTCGGGGGCTAGCGGATTCCGGCGGGATGAGCAGTTCTTC. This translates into CASSLGSGASGFRRDEQFF.

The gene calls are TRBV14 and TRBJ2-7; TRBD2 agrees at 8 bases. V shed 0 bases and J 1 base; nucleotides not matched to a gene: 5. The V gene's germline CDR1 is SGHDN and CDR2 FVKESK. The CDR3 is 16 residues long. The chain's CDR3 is CASSQDRGTRSYEQYF. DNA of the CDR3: TGTGCCAGCAGCCAAGACCGCGGGACTAGATCCTACGAGCAGTACTTC.

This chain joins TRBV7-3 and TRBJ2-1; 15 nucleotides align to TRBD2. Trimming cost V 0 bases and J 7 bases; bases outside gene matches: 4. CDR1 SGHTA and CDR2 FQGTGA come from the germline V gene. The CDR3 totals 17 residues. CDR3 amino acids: CASSLTPGTSGRNEQFF. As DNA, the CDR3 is TGTGCCAGCAGCTTAACGCCCGGGACTAGCGGGAGGAATGAGCAGTTCTTC.

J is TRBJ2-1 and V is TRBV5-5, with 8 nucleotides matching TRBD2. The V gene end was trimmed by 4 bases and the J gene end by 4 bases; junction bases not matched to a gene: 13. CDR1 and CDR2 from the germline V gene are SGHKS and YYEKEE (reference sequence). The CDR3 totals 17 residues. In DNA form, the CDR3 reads TGTGCCAGCAGCCTCAACATTCGGGCTAGCGGGTACAATGAGCAGTTCTTC. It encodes CASSLNIRASGYNEQFF.

CDR3: CASSPPNPGGELFF. For the CDR3, the DNA is TGTGCCAGCTCACCACCCAATCCCGGCGGGGAGCTGTTTTTT. V is TRBV18 and J is TRBJ2-2; D unclear. The V end lost 0 bases, the J end lost 7 bases, and 9 bases lay between the germline ends. The germline gives CDR1 KGHSH, CDR2 LQKENI. CDR3 length equals 14 residues.

In DNA form, the CDR3 reads TGTGCCAGCAGCTTACTACAGGGTCGGTTCGAAAAACTGTTTTTT. It yields the protein CASSLLQGRFEKLFF. This chain connects TRBV9 to TRBJ1-4; D perhaps matches TRBD1 (6 bases). Germline V CDR1 and CDR2: SGDLS, YYNGEE. The CDR3 sequence is 15 residues long. Trimming stripped 4 bases from V and 8 bases from J, with 18 bases between.

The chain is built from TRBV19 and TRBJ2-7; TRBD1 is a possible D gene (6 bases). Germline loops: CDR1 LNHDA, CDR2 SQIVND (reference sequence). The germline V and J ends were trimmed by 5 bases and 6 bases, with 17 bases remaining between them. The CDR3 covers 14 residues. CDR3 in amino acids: CASSGSGTLSEQYF. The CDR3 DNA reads TGTGCCAGTAGTGGGTCCGGGACATTAAGCGAGCAGTACTTC. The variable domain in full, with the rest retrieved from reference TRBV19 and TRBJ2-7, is DGGITQSPKYLFRKEGQNVTLSCEQNLNHDAMYWYRQDPGQGLRLIYYSQIVNDFQKGDIAEGYSVSREKKESFPLTVTSAQKNPTAFYLCASSGSGTLSEQYFGPGTRLTVT.

This CDR3 is CASSPRDRGNNEQFF. The CDR3 DNA is TGTGCCAGCAGCCCTCGGGACAGGGGTAATAATGAGCAGTTCTTC. The chain has TRBV11-3 and TRBJ2-1; 10 nucleotides agree with TRBD1. The junction had 8 bases not matched to a gene; V was cut back by 5 bases and J by 7 bases. Germline CDR1 SGHNT, CDR2 YENEEA. This CDR3 region has 15 residues.

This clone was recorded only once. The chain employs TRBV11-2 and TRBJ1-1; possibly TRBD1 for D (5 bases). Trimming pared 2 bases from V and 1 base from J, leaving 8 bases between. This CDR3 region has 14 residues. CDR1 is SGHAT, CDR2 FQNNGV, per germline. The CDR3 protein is CASSLSRANTEAFF. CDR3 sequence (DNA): TGTGCCAGCAGCTTAAGCAGGGCGAACACTGAAGCTTTCTTT.

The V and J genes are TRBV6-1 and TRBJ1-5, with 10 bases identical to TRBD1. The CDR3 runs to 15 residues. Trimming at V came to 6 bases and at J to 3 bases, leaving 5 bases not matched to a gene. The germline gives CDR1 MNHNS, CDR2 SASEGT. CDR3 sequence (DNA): TGTGCCAGCAGAGGGGGGACAGGGGTCAATCAGCCCCAGCATTTT. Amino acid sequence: CASRGGTGVNQPQHF.

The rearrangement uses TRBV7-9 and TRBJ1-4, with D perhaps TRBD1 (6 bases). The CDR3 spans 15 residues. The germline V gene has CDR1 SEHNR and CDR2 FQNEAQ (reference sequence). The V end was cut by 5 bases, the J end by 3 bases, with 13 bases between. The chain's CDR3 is CASSTRQEANEKLFF. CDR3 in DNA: TGTGCCAGCAGCACGCGACAGGAAGCTAATGAAAAACTGTTTTTT.

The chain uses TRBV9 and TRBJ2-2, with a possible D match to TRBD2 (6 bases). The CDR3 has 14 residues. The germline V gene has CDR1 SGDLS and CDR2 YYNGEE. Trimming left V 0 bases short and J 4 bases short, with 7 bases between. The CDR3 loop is CASSVAGSTGELFF. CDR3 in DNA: TGTGCCAGCAGCGTAGCCGGGAGCACCGGGGAGCTGTTTTTT.

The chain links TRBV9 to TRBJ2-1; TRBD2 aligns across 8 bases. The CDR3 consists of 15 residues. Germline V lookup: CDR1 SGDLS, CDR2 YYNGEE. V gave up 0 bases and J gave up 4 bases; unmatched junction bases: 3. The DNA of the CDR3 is TGTGCCAGCAGCGTAGACGAGCGGGGGTACAATGAGCAGTTCTTC. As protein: CASSVDERGYNEQFF. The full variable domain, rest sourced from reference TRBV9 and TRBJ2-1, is DSGVTQTPKHLITATGQRVTLRCSPRSGDLSVYWYQQSLDQGLQFLIQYYNGEERAKGNILERFSAQQFPDLHSELNLSSLELGDSALYFCASSVDERGYNEQFFGPGTRLTVL.